This TCR beta chain was recorded in a study of T cell responses to AZD1222 COVID-19 vaccine (dated by TCRdb to the early 2020s). Notes on the research overall: TCR sequencing covered some 240 trial participants: nearly 210 given two doses of AZD1222 and about 26 given two doses of MenACWY control vaccine. Enrollment into the trials was organized by age into subgroups of 18-55, 56-69 and 70-plus years, and those subgroups contained roughly 140, 27 and 60 TCR-sequenced participants, respectively. Study-wide findings and limitations: Most participants were white British and females outnumbered males, and the authors suggested that clonal diversity may have been underestimated. Reportedly, close to half of the unique spike-specific TCRs recognized epitopes lying outside the regions that are mutated in the B.1.351 and B.1.1.7 variants. The whole spike protein was spanned by vaccine-associated CD4 TCRs, and dominant responses were seen in regions 160-218 and 743-854. Because no day 14 peak-response samples were available, repertoires were characterized only after the peak T cell response. Spike-specific TCR breadth and depth rose significantly after two AZD1222 doses compared with day 0 and with MenACWY recipients. Conclusions about previously exposed vaccinees are limited because only 5 or 6 AZD1222 recipients were SARS-CoV-2 seropositive at baseline. In the small 56-69-year group, the increase in depth fell short of significance, most likely because of low power.

This sample's time point label indicates: about 28 days (+/-7) after the second vaccine dose. AZD1222 recipients whose second dose came at about 4 weeks and those whose second dose came at about 12 weeks were combined into one group, since spike-specific TCR depth and breadth did not differ between the two schedules. Vaccinee samples were obtained from the UK trials COV001 and COV002, which included a single-blind randomized controlled phase 2/3 trial of AZD1222 (ChAdOx1 nCoV-19) in healthy adults. Trial participant PBMC samples were collected at day 0 and day 28 after the second dose for TCRbeta chain sequencing. This clone came up a few times. Its binding antigen is unknown. Per-base qualities were not stored, and no clone one base away is much larger. The CDR3 regions of human TCRbeta chains were subjected to immunosequencing. In the original analysis: Repertoire TCRs were checked for matches against a reference library of SARS-CoV-2-specific TCRs that had been generated using the MIRA antigen-specificity platform. Breadth was defined as the fraction of unique TCRs that were SARS-CoV-2-associated, and depth was defined as the fraction of total T cells that were SARS-CoV-2-associated. Using the MIRA data, each spike-specific TCR was assigned both to the spike region to which the TCR was reactive and to a CD4 or CD8 class. Log10-transformed breadth and depth values were compared by one-way ANOVA with Sidak's multiple comparisons tests. Entries here come from immuneACCESS through TCRdb and include only in-frame sequences with V and J called. Some clones fail to appear in such tables; in the studies checked, an unresolved V gene covers under half of the shortfall, and the cause of the remainder is unknown. The V and J calls and the clone size are those of that table, but D and trimming were determined from the DNA. The sample table records approximately 42,000 clones; 88% of these occur just once. The biggest ten clones account for 20% to 30% of the sample.

The CDR3 measures 14 amino acids from cysteine to phenylalanine. CDR3 DNA only is kept here, 42 bases in frame from base 1. From the germline V gene, CDR1 is SGHTS and CDR2 is YDEGEE. V is clipped by 6 bases and J by 3 bases, and the sequence between their germline boundaries is 12 bases long. This receptor chain uses TRBV5-8 and TRBJ1-4; the D gene is possibly TRBD1, with 5 bases matching. Sequenced material: peripheral blood, taken 28 days after the second AZD1222 dose. This sequence originates from an adult who received the AZD1222 COVID-19 vaccine. The bases are TGTGCCAGCAACTTCCCGGGACCTAATGAAAAACTGTTTTTT. It specifies CASNFPGPNEKLFF.